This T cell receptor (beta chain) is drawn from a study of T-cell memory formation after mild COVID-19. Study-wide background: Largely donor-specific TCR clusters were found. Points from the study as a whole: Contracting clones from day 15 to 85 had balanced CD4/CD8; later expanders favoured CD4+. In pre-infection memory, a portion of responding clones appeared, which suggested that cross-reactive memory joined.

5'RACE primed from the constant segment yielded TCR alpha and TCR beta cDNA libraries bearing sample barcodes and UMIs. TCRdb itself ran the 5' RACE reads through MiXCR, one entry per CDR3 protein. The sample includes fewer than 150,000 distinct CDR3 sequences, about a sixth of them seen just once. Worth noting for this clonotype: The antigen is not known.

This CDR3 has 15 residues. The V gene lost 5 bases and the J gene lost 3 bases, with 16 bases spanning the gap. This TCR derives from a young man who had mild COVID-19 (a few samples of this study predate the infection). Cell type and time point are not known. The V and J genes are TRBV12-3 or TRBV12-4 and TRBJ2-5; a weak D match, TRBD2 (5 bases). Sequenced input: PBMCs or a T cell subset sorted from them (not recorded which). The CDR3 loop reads CASSASLGRKETQYF. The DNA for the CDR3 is TGTGCCAGCAGTGCCAGCCTTGGGAGAAAAGAGACCCAGTACTTC.